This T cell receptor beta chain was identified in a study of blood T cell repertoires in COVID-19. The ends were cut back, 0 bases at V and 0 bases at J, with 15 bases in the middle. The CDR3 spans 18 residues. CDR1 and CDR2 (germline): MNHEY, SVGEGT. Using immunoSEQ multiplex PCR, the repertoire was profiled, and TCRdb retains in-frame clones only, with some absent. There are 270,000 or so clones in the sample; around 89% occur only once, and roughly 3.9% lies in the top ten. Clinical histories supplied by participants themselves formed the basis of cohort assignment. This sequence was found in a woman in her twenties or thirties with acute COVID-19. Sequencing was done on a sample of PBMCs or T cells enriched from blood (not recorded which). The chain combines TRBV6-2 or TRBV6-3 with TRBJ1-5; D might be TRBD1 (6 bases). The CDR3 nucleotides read TGTGCCAGCAGTTACTCCGCGGTAACAGGGACTAGCAATCAGCCCCAGCATTTT. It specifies CASSYSAVTGTSNQPQHF.